This T cell receptor (beta chain) was profiled in a study of shared clonotypes between healthy human individuals. CDR3 length: 13 residues. Germline CDR1 reads SGHNT; CDR2 reads YYREEE (reference sequence). Losses at the gene ends were 4 bases for V and 4 bases for J; bases not matched to a gene: 5. The repertoire was sequenced with immunoSEQ multiplex PCR; TCRdb's copy has only in-frame clones and lacks some. The repertoire has millions of clones, more than 80% of them found once; the top ten carry 0.39%. This clonotype was sampled from a man aged 18-30 years in good health. Some clones in this sample may be carry-over from other donors' samples. Sequencing was done on a sample of naive CD4+ T cells from PBMCs. Sample subset: CD45RA+ positively selected. The chain uses TRBV5-4 and TRBJ2-7; 7 nucleotides align to TRBD1. The CDR3 is CASSRIQGYEQYF. The CDR3 DNA is TGTGCCAGCAGCCGTATACAGGGGTACGAGCAGTACTTC.